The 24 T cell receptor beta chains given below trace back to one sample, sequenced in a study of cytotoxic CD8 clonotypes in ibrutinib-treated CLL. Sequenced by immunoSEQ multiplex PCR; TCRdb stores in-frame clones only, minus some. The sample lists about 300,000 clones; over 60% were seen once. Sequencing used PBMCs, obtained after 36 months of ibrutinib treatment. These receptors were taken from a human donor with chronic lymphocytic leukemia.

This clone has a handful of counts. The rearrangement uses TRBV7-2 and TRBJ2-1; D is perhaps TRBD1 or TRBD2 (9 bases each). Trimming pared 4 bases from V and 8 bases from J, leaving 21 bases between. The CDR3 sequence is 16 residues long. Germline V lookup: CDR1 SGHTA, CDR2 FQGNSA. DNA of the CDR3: TGTGCCAGCAGCTGGCGGGGGGGACAGGGAAACCATGAGCAGTTCTTC. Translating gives CASSWRGGQGNHEQFF.

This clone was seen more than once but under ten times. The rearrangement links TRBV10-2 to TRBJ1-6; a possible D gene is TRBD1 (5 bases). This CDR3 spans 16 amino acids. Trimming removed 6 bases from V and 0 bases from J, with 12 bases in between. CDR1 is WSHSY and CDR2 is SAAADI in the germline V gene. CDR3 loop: CASRREGSSYNSPLHF. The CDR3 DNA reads TGCGCCAGCAGACGAGAGGGGAGCTCCTATAATTCACCCCTCCACTTT.

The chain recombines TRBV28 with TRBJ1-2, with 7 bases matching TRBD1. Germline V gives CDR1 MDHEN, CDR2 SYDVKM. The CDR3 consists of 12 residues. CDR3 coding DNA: TGTGCATCAACGACAGGGTCCTATGGCTACACCTTC. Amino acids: CASTTGSYGYTF.

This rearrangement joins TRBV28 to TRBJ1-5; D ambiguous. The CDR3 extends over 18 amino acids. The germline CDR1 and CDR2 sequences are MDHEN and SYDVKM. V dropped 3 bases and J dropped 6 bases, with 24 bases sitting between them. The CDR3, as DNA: TGTGCCAGCAGTTTCAGATCTTTACAGAACCCAGTGGGTCAGCCCCAGCATTTT. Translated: CASSFRSLQNPVGQPQHF. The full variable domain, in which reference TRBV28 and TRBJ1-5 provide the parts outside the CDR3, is DVKVTQSSRYLVKRTGEKVFLECVQDMDHENMFWYRQDPGLGLRLIYFSYDVKMKEKGDIPEGYSVSREKKERFSLILESASTNQTSMYLCASSFRSLQNPVGQPQHFGDGTRLSIL.

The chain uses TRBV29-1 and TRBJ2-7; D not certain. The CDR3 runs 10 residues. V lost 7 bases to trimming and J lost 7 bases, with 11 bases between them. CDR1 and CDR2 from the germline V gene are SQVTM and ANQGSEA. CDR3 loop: CSAGLGEQYF. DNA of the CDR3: TGCAGCGCCGGATTGGGGGAGCAGTACTTC.

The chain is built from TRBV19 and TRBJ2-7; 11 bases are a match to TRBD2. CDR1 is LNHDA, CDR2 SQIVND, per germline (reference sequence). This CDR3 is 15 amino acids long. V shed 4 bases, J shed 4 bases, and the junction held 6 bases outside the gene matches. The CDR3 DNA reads TGTGCCAGTAGTACCGATAGCGGGAGGGCTTACGAGCAGTACTTC. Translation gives CASSTDSGRAYEQYF.

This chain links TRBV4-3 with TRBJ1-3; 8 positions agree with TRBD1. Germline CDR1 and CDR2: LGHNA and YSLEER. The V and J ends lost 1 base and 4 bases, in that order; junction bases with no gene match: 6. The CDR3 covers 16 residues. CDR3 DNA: TGCGCCAGCAGCCAAGCCCCGACAGGGGACGGAAACACCATATATTTT. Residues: CASSQAPTGDGNTIYF.

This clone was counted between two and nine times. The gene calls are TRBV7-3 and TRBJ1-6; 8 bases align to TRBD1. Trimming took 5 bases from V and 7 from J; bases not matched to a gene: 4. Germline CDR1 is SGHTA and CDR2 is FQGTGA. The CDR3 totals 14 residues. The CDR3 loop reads CASSRGQANSPLHF. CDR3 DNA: TGTGCCAGCAGCCGGGGACAGGCCAATTCACCCCTCCACTTT.

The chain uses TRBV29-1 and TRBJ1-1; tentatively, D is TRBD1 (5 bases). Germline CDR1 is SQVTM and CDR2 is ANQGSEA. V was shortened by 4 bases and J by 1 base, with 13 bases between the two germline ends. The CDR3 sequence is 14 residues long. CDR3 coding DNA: TGCAGCGTTGTCGACTTGACAGCGAACACTGAAGCTTTCTTT. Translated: CSVVDLTANTEAFF.

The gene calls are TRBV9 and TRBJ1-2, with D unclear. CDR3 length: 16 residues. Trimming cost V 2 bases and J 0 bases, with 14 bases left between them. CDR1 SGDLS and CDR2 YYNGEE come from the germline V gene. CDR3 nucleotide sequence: TGTGCCAGCAGCGTGCCCGAAAATTCGGCTAACTATGGCTACACCTTC. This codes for CASSVPENSANYGYTF.

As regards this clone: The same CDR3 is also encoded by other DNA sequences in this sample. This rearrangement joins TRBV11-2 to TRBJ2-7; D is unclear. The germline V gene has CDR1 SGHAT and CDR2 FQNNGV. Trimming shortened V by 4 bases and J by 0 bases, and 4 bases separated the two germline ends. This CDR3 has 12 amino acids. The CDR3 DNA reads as TGTGCCAGCAGCTCCAGCTCCTACGAGCAGTACTTC. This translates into CASSSSSYEQYF. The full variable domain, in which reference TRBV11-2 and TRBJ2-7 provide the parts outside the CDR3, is EAGVAQSPRYKIIEKRQSVAFWCNPISGHATLYWYQQILGQGPKLLIQFQNNGVVDDSQLPKDRFSAERLKGVDSTLKIQPAKLEDSAVYLCASSSSSYEQYFGPGTRLTVT.

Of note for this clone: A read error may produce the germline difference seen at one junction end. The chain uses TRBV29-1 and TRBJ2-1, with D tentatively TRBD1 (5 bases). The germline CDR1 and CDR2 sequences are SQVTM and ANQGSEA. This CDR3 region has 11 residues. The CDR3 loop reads CSVDKGLISLF. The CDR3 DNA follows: TGCAGCGTTGATAAGGGGTTGATAAGTCTCTTC.

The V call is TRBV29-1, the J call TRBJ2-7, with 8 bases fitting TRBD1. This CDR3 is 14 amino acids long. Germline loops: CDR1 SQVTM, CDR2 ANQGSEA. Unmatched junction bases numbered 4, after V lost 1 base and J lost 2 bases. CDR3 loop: CSVEVAGQAYEQYF. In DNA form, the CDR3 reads TGCAGCGTTGAAGTCGCGGGACAGGCCTACGAGCAGTACTTC.

CDR3 amino acids: CAWNGVVADSSTDTQYF. In DNA, the CDR3 is TGTGCCTGGAATGGCGTAGTAGCGGATTCGAGCACAGATACGCAGTATTTT. The rearrangement joins TRBV30 to TRBJ2-3; tentatively, D is TRBD2 (6 bases). Trimming took 4 bases from V and 0 from J, leaving 20 bases between them. Germline CDR1 GTSNPN, CDR2 SVGIG (reference sequence). This CDR3 contains 17 residues.

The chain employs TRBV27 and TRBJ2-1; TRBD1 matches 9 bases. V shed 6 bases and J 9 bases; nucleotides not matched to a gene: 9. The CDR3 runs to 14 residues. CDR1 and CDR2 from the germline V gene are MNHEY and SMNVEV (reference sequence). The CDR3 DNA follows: TGTGCCAGCAGGGACAGGGGCGCGGCTGGTGAGCAGTTCTTC. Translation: CASRDRGAAGEQFF.

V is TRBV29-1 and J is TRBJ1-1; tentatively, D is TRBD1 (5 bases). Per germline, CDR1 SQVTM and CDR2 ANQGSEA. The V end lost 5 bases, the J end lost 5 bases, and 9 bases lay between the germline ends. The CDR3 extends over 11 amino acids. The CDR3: CSVRGVTEAFF. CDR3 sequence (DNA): TGCAGCGTTAGAGGGGTTACTGAAGCTTTCTTT. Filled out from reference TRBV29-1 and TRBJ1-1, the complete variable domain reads SAVISQKPSRDICQRGTSLTIQCQVDSQVTMMFWYRQQPGQSLTLIATANQGSEATYESGFVIDKFPISRPNLTFSTLTVSNMSPEDSSIYLCSVRGVTEAFFGQGTRLTVV.

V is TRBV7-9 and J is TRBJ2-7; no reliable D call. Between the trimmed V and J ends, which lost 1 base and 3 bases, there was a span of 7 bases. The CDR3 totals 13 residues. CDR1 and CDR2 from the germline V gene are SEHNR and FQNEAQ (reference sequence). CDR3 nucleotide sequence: TGTGCCAGCAGCTTAGACTACCGCTACGAGCAGTACTTC. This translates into CASSLDYRYEQYF.

CDR3 residues: CASSLRQGGSQYF. The CDR3 bases are TGTGCCAGCAGCTTACGCCAGGGGGGTTCCCAGTACTTC. The chain is built from TRBV11-3 and TRBJ2-5, with a possible D match to TRBD1 (7 bases). Trimming pared 2 bases from V and 9 bases from J, leaving 13 bases between. The CDR3 spans 13 residues. Germline assignment: CDR1 SGHNT and CDR2 YENEEA.

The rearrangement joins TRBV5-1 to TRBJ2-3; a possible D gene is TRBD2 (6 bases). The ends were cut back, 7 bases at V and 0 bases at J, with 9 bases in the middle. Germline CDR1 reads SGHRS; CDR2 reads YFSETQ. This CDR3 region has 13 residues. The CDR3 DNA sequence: TGCGCCAGCTCGGGGACTAGCACAGATACGCAGTATTTT. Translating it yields CASSGTSTDTQYF.

As DNA, the CDR3 is TGTGCCAGCAGTGACTCGAGGGGTGGTGGCTACACCTTC. Its protein is CASSDSRGGGYTF. The chain joins TRBV6-4 to TRBJ1-2; a weak D match, TRBD1 (5 bases). V shed 0 bases and J shed 7 bases, with 9 bases lying between them. CDR1 is MRHNA, CDR2 SNTAGT, per germline. CDR3 size: 13 residues.

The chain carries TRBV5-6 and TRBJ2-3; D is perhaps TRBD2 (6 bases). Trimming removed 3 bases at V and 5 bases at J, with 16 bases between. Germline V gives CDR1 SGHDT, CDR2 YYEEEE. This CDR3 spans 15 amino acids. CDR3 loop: CASSWRGSALDTQYF. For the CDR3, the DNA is TGTGCCAGCAGCTGGAGGGGTTCTGCACTAGATACGCAGTATTTT.

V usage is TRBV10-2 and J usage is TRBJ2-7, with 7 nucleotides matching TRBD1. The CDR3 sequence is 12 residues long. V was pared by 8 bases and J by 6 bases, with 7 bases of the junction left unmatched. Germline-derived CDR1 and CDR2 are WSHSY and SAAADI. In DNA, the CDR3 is TGCGCCAGCTCCCTCACAGGGGTCGAGCAGTACTTC. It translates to CASSLTGVEQYF.

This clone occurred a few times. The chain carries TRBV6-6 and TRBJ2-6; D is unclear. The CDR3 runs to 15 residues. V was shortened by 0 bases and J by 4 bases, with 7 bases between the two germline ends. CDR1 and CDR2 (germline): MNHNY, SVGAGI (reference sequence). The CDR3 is CASSYSGQGANVLTF. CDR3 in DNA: TGTGCCAGCAGTTACTCGGGCCAGGGGGCCAACGTCCTGACTTTC.

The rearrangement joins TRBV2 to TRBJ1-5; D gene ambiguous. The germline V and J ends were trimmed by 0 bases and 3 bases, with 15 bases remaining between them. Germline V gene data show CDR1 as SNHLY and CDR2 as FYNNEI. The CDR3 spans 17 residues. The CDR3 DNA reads TGTGCCAGCAGTGAAGCGCTTTGGGGTAGGGTCAATCAGCCCCAGCATTTT. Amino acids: CASSEALWGRVNQPQHF.